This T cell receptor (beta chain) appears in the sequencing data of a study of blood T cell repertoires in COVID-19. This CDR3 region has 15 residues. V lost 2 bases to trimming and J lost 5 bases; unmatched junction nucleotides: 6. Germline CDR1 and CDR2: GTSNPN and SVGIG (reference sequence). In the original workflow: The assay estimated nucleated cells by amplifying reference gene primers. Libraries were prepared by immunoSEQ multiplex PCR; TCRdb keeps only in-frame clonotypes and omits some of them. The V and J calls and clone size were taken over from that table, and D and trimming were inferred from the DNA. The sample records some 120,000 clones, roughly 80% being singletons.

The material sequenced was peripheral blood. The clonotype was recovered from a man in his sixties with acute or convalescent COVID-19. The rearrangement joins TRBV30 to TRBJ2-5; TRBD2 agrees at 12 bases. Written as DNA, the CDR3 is TGTGCCTGGAGTTCTAGCGGGAGGGCAGGGGAGACCCAGTACTTC. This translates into CAWSSSGRAGETQYF.